Listed below are T cell receptor beta chains from one sample, sequenced in a study of blood T cells in healthy people across ages. TCRdb re-analysed the 5' RACE reads in MiXCR, keeping a single row per CDR3 protein. The sample holds about a million distinct CDR3 sequences, around 48% seen once. Sequences were obtained from blood. These receptors were obtained from a young man in good health. CDR3s include the opening cysteine and the closing phenylalanine or tryptophan. D genes are given only for firm matches. Some rows mark clone size as missing; the rest say once, few, many or name a class of expanded clone.

TRBV12-3/TRBV12-4	TRBD1	TRBJ2-5	NA	TGTGCCAGCAGTTTCTCCGACAGGGTGCAGTACTTC	CASSFSDRVQYF
TRBV7-2	NA	TRBJ2-7	NA	TGTGCCAGCAGCGCGAATAGCTTTATCTACGAGCAGTACTTC	CASSANSFIYEQYF
TRBV14	TRBD1	TRBJ2-1	few	TGTGCCAGCAGCCAGGACAGGGCGGGTTCCTACAATGAGCAGTTCTTC	CASSQDRAGSYNEQFF
TRBV9	NA	TRBJ2-7	NA	TGTGCCAGCAGCGTAGGTGATAGCGTTGACTACGAGCAGTACTTC	CASSVGDSVDYEQYF
TRBV7-2	NA	TRBJ2-5	many	TGTGCCAGCAGCTCTCGGACACAGGAGACCCAGTACTTC	CASSSRTQETQYF
TRBV11-2	NA	TRBJ2-3	few	TGTGCCAGCAGCCACAGGACAGTAGATACGCAGTATTTT	CASSHRTVDTQYF
TRBV6-5	NA	TRBJ1-4	NA	TGTGCCAGCAGTCGGAGTGCGGGGAATGAAAAACTGTTTTTT	CASSRSAGNEKLFF
TRBV28	NA	TRBJ2-2	NA	TGTGCCAGCAGGGCAGGGATTGCCGGGGAGCTGTTTTTT	CASRAGIAGELFF
TRBV10-3	NA	TRBJ1-4	NA	TGTGCCATCGGGGACCCCGAAAAACTGTTTTTT	CAIGDPEKLFF
TRBV3-1	TRBD1	TRBJ2-1	NA	TGTGCCAGCAGCCAACTTCGGGGACAGGGCTCCCGTGAGCAGTTCTTC	CASSQLRGQGSREQFF
TRBV12-3/TRBV12-4	NA	TRBJ1-4	NA	TGTGCCAGCAGTTTTCCCGAAGGGAGAAATGAAAAACTGTTTTTT	CASSFPEGRNEKLFF
TRBV12-3/TRBV12-4	NA	TRBJ1-5	few	TGTGCCAGCAGCTGGGACAACAATCAGCCCCAGCATTTT	CASSWDNNQPQHF
TRBV28	TRBD1	TRBJ2-7	NA	TGTGCCAGCAGTTTACGACAGGGGAAGCACGAGCAGTACTTC	CASSLRQGKHEQYF
TRBV11-3	TRBD1	TRBJ2-5	NA	TGTGCCAGCAGCCCTTGGACAGGGTCCCCCTACGGGCAGTACTTC	CASSPWTGSPYGQYF
TRBV5-1	TRBD1	TRBJ2-3	few	TGCGCCAGCGGCACAGGGGGCATGGGGACAGATACGCAGTATTTT	CASGTGGMGTDTQYF
TRBV6-2/TRBV6-3	TRBD1	TRBJ2-4	NA	TGTGCCAGCAGTTACGATTTCGGGACAGCTCAGTACTTC	CASSYDFGTAQYF
TRBV4-2	NA	TRBJ2-1	NA	NA	CASGQEFGTGSFF
TRBV3-1	NA	TRBJ2-3	NA	TGTGCCAGCAGCCAATGGAGGGGCGGAACCACAGATACGCAGTATTTT	CASSQWRGGTTDTQYF
TRBV5-1	NA	TRBJ1-2	once	TGCGCCAGCAGCTGGGGGACTCCATCCGGCTACACCTTC	CASSWGTPSGYTF
TRBV6-1	NA	TRBJ1-6	NA	TGTGCCAGCAGGGACGGAACCTACTATAATTCACCCCTCCACTTT	CASRDGTYYNSPLHF
TRBV28	NA	TRBJ2-1	NA	TGTGCCAGCCGGGGGGGACAGGGTTGGTACAATGAGCAGTTCTTC	CASRGGQGWYNEQFF
TRBV11-1	TRBD1	TRBJ2-7	NA	TGTGCCAGCAGCTTAGGCCTCACCGTGACAGGGAGACTCGACGAGCAGTACTTC	CASSLGLTVTGRLDEQYF
TRBV4-1	TRBD1	TRBJ2-5	few	TGCGCCAGCAGCGCACAGGGGGCCGGGGAGACCCAGTACTTC	CASSAQGAGETQYF
TRBV7-2	TRBD2	TRBJ2-1	many	TGTGCCAGCAGCTTAAGCGGGGCGTCCTACAATGAGCAGTTCTTC	CASSLSGASYNEQFF
TRBV20-1	NA	TRBJ2-7	NA	TGCAGTGCTAGAGTGCGACACAACTACGAGCAGTACTTC	CSARVRHNYEQYF
TRBV11-3	TRBD1	TRBJ2-4	many	TGTGCCAGCAGCTTAGAGGGGACAGGGGGCAACATTCAGTACTTC	CASSLEGTGGNIQYF
TRBV2	NA	TRBJ2-5	NA	TGTGCCAGCAGAGTCAGCGAGACCCAGTACTTC	CASRVSETQYF
TRBV7-9	NA	TRBJ1-5	NA	TGTGCCAGCAGCTACTCCACAGGGTATAGCAATCAGCCCCAGCATTTT	CASSYSTGYSNQPQHF
TRBV7-2	NA	TRBJ2-7	few	TGTGCCAGCAGCCCCGGTTTCGGTAGCTCCTACGAGCAGTACTTC	CASSPGFGSSYEQYF
TRBV2	TRBD2	TRBJ2-1	few	TGTGCCAGCAGTGGACAGACTAGCGATAGTAATGAGCAGTTCTTC	CASSGQTSDSNEQFF
TRBV5-1	NA	TRBJ2-3	few	TGCGCCAGCACCCCAAGAGGGGGAAATACGCAGTATTTT	CASTPRGGNTQYF
TRBV5-1	NA	TRBJ2-7	NA	TGCGCCAGCAGGAACGCGGAGGGCTCCGAGCAGTACTTC	CASRNAEGSEQYF
TRBV12-3/TRBV12-4	TRBD2	TRBJ2-1	NA	TGTGCCAGCAGGGGGACTAGCGGTAACTACAATGAGCAGTTCTTC	CASRGTSGNYNEQFF
TRBV5-5	TRBD1	TRBJ2-7	NA	TGTGCCAGCAGCTTGCAACAGGGGGACTACGAGCAGTACTTC	CASSLQQGDYEQYF
TRBV28	NA	TRBJ2-5	NA	TGTGCCAGCAGTCCCTCGGACAGCCAAGAGACCCAGTACTTC	CASSPSDSQETQYF
TRBV10-3	NA	TRBJ1-6	NA	TGTGCCATCAGTGCCGCCGACTCACCCCTCCACTTT	CAISAADSPLHF
TRBV12-3/TRBV12-4	NA	TRBJ2-1	few	TGTGCCAGCAGGCTAACCAGTAATGAGCAGTTCTTC	CASRLTSNEQFF